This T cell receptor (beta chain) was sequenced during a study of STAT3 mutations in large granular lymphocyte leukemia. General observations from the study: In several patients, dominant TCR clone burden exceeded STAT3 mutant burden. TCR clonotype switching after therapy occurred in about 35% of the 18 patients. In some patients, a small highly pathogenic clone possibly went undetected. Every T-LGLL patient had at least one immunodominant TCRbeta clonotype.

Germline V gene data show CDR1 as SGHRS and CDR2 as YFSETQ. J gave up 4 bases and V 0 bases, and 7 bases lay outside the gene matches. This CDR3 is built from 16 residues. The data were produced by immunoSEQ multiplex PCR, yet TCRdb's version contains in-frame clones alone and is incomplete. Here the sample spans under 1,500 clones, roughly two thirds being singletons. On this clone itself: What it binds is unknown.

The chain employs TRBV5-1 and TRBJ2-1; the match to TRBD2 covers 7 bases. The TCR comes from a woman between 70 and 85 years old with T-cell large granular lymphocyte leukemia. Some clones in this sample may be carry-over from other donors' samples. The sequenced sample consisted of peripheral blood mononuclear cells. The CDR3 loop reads CASSLAGLRGYNEQFF. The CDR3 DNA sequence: TGCGCCAGCAGCTTGGCGGGCCTGCGGGGGTACAATGAGCAGTTCTTC. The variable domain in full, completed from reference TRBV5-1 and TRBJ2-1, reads KAGVTQTPRYLIKTRGQQVTLSCSPISGHRSVSWYQQTPGQGLQFLFEYFSETQRNKGNFPGRFSGRQFSNSRSEMNVSTLELGDSALYLCASSLAGLRGYNEQFFGPGTRLTVL.